This note documents a single TCR beta chain sequence. Original analysis: Estimated nucleated cell counts came from reference gene primer amplification. The data were produced by immunoSEQ multiplex PCR, yet TCRdb's version contains in-frame clones alone and is incomplete. V and J calls and clone size follow that table, whereas D and trimming were derived from the DNA. The table lists tens of thousands of clones, around 79% of them singletons. The data belong to a study of blood T cell repertoires in COVID-19. In the study overall: PBMCs, B-cell-depleted T cells, or T cells were the source of the cDNA or gDNA that made up the material.

CDR3 size: 13 residues. The germline gives CDR1 SGHTS, CDR2 YDEGEE. V was clipped by 4 bases and J by 5 bases; unmatched bases: 4. The source material was peripheral blood. This sequence was found in a man in his 70s with acute or convalescent COVID-19. The chain has TRBV5-8 and TRBJ2-5; 8 bases agree with TRBD2. The CDR3 DNA reads TGTGCCAGCAGCCGCGCGGGGGGCGAGACCCAGTACTTC. Translation: CASSRAGGETQYF.